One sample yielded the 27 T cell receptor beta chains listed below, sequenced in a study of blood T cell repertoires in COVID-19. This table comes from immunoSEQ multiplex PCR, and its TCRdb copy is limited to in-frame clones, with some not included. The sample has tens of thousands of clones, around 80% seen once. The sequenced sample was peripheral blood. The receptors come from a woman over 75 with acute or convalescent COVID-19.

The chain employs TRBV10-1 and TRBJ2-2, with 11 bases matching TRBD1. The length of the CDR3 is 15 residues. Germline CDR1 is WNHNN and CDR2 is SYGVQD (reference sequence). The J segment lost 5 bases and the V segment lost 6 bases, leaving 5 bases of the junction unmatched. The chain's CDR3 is CASSPGTGGTGELFF. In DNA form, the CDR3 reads TGCGCCAGCAGCCCCGGGACAGGGGGGACCGGGGAGCTGTTTTTT.

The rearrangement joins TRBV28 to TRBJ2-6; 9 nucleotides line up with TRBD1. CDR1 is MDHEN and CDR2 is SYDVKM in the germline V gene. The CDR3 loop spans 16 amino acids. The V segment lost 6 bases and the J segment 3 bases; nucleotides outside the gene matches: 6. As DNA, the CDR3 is TGTGCCAGCAGGGGTACAGGGGGCTTTGGGGCCAACGTCCTGACTTTC. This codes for CASRGTGGFGANVLTF.

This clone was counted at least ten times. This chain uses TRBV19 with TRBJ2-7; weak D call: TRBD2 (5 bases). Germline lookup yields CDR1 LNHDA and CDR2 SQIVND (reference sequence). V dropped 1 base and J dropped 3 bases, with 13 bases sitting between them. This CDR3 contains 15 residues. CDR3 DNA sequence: TGTGCCAGTAGTATAGCGAATAGCGATTACTACGAGCAGTACTTC. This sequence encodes CASSIANSDYYEQYF.

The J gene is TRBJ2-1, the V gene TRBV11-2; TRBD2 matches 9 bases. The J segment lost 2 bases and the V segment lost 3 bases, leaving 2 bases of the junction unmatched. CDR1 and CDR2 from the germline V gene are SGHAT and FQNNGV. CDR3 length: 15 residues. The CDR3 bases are TGTGCCAGCAGCTTGCGGGGGGGCCCCTACAATGAGCAGTTCTTC. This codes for CASSLRGGPYNEQFF.

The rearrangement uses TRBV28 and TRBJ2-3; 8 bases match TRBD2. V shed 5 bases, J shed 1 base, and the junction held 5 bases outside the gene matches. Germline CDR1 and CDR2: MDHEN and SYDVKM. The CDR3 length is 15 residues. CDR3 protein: CASSPGRARTDTQYF. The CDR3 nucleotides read TGTGCCAGCAGTCCCGGGAGGGCTCGCACAGATACGCAGTATTTT.

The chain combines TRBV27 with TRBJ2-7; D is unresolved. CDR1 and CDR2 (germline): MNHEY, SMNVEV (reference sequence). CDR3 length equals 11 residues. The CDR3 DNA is TGTGACCAGAGGCTCTTCTACGAGCAGTACTTC. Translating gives CDQRLFYEQYF.

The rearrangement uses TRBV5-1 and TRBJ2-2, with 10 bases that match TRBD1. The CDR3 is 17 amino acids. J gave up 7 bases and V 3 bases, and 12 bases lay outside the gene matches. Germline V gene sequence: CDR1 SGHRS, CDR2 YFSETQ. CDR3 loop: CASSSFRGTGDIGELFF. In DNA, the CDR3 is TGCGCCAGCAGCTCCTTTCGTGGGACAGGGGATATCGGGGAGCTGTTTTTT.

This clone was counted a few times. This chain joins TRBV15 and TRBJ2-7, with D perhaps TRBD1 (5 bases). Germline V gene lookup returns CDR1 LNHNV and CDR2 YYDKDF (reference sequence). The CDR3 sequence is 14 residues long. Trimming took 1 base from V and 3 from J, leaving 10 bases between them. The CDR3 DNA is TGTGCCACCAGCAGAGGAAACAGGAACTACGAGCAGTACTTC. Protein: CATSRGNRNYEQYF. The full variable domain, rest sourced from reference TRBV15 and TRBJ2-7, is DAMVIQNPRYQVTQFGKPVTLSCSQTLNHNVMYWYQQKSSQAPKLLFHYYDKDFNNEADTPDNFQSRRPNTSFCFLDIRSPGLGDTAMYLCATSRGNRNYEQYFGPGTRLTVT.

CDR3 nucleotides: TGCAGCGTTGCAGTGGCCAATGAGCAGTTCTTC. Protein sequence: CSVAVANEQFF. The chain couples TRBV29-1 to TRBJ2-1; D is undetermined. Germline values: CDR1 SQVTM, CDR2 ANQGSEA. Trimming shortened V by 4 bases and J by 6 bases, and 7 bases separated the two germline ends. This CDR3 spans 11 amino acids.

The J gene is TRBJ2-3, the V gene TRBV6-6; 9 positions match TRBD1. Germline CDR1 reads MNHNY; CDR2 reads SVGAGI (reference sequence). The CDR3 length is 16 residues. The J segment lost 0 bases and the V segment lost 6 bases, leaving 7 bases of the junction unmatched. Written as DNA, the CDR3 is TGTGCCAGCAGCCCCGGGACAGGGTCTAGCACAGATACGCAGTATTTT. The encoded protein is CASSPGTGSSTDTQYF.

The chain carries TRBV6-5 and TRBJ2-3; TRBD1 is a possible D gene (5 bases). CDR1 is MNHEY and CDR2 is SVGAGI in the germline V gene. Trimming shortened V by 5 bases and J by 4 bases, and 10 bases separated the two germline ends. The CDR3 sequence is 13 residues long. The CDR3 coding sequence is TGTGCCAGCAGTCCAGGGTTTTCAGATACGCAGTATTTT. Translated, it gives CASSPGFSDTQYF.

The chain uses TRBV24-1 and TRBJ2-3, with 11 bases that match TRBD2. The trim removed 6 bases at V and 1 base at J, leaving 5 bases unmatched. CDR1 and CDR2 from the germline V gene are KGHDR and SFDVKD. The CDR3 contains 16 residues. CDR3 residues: CATSLAGGRGTDTQYF. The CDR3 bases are TGTGCCACCAGTTTAGCGGGGGGGCGGGGCACAGATACGCAGTATTTT.

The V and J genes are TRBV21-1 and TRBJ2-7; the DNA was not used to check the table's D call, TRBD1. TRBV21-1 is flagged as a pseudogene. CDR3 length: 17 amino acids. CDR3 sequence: CAGCGTGHQSSTYEQYF. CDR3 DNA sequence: TGTGCCGGTTGCGGGACAGGGCATCAATCATCTACCTACGAGCAGTACTTC.

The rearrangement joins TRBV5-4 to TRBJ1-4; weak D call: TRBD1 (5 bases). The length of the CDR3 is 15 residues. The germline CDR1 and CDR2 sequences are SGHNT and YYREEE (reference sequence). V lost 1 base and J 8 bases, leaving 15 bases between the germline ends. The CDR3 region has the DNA TGTGCCAGCAGCTTGCAGGGTTTGGGAGGGGAAAAACTGTTTTTT. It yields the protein CASSLQGLGGEKLFF.

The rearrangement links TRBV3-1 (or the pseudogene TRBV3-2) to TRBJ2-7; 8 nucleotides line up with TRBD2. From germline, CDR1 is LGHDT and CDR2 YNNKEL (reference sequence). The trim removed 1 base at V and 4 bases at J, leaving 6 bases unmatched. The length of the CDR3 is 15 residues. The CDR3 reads CASSQAGRAWYEQYF. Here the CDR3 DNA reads TGTGCCAGCAGCCAAGCCGGGAGGGCGTGGTACGAGCAGTACTTC.

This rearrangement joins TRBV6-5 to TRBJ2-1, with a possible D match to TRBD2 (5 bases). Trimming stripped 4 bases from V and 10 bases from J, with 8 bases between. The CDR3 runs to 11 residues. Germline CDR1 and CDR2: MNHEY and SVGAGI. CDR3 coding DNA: TGTGCCAGCAGTTCGAGGGCAGAGCAGTTCTTC. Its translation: CASSSRAEQFF.

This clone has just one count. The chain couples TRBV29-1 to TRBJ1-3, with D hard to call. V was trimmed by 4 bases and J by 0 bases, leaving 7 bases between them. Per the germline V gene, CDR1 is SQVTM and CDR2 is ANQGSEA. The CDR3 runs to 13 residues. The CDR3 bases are TGCAGCGTTGTCGGCGGCTCTGGAAACACCATATATTTT. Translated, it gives CSVVGGSGNTIYF.

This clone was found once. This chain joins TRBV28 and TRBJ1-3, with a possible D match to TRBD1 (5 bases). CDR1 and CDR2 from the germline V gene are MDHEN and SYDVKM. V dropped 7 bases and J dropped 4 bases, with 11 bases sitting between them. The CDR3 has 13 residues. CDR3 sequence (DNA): TGTGCCAGCAAAACAGGTGGAGGAAACACCATATATTTT. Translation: CASKTGGGNTIYF.

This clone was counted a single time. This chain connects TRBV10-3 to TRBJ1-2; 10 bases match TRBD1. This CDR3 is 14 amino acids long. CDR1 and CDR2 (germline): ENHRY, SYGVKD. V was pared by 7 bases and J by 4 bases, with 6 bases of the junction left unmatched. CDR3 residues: CAITPGQGIYGYTF. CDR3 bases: TGTGCCATCACCCCGGGACAGGGGATCTATGGCTACACCTTC.

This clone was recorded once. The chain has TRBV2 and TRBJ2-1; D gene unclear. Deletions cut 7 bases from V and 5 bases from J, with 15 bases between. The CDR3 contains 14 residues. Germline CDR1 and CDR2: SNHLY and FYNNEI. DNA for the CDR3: TGTGCCAGCAAGCCCCCGTGGCTAGACAATGAGCAGTTCTTC. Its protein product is CASKPPWLDNEQFF.

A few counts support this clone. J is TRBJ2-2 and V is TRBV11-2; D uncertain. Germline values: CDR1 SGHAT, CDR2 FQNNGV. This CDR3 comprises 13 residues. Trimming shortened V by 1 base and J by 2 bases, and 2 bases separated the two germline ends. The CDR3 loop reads CASSLVNTGELFF. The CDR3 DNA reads TGTGCCAGCAGCTTAGTAAACACCGGGGAGCTGTTTTTT.

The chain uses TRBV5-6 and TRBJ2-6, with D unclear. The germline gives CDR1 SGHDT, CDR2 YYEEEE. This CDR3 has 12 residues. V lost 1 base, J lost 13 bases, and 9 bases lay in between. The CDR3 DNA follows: TGTGCCAGCAGCTTGTCCACGAGGGTCCTGACTTTC. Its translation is CASSLSTRVLTF.

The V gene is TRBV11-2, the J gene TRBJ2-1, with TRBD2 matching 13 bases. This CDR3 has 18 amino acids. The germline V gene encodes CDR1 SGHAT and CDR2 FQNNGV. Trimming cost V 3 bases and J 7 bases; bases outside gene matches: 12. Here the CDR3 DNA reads TGTGCCAGCAGCTTTGGACTAGCGGGAGTGGGGGGCGGGAATGAGCAGTTCTTC. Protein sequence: CASSFGLAGVGGGNEQFF. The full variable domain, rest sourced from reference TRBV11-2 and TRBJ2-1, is EAGVAQSPRYKIIEKRQSVAFWCNPISGHATLYWYQQILGQGPKLLIQFQNNGVVDDSQLPKDRFSAERLKGVDSTLKIQPAKLEDSAVYLCASSFGLAGVGGGNEQFFGPGTRLTVL.

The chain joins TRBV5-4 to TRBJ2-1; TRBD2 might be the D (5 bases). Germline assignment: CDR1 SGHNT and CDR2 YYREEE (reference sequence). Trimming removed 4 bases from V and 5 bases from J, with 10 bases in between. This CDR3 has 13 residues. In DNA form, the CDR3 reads TGTGCCAGCAGCGCAACGGGGAACAATGAGCAGTTCTTC. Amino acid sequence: CASSATGNNEQFF.

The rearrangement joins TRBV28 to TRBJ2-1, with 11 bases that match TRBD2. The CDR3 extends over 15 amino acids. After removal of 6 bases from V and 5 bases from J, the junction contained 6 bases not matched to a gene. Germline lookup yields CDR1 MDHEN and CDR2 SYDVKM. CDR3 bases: TGTGCCAGCAGAGGGACTAGCGGAAAAAACAATGAGCAGTTCTTC. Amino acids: CASRGTSGKNNEQFF.

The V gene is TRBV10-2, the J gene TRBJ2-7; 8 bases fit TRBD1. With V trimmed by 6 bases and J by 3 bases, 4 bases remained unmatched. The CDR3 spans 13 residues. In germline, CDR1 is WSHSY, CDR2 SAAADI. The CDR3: CASSHDRGYEQYF. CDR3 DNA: TGCGCCAGCAGCCATGACAGGGGCTACGAGCAGTACTTC.

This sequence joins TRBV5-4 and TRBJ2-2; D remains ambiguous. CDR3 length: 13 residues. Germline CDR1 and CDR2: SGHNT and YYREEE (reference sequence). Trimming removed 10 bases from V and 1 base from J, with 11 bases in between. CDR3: CAHLVMNTGELFF. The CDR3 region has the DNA TGTGCCCATTTAGTCATGAACACCGGGGAGCTGTTTTTT.